This passage covers 30 T cell receptor beta chains from one sample sequenced in a study of coeliac disease. Clones were sequenced by immunoSEQ multiplex PCR, and TCRdb holds only the in-frame ones, with some missing. Of 3,000 to 3,500 clones in the sample, approximately 70% were seen once. The sequencing sample was made of intraepithelial lymphocytes from the gut. The receptors originated from a man younger than 30 with celiac disease on a gluten-free diet.

This clone was seen a single time. The rearrangement joins TRBV30 to TRBJ2-7; a possible D gene is TRBD2 (5 bases). Trimming removed 5 bases at V and 3 bases at J, with 23 bases between. CDR3 size: 16 residues. From germline, CDR1 is GTSNPN and CDR2 SVGIG (reference sequence). The CDR3, as DNA: TGTGCCTGGGAAGGACTGCCGCGGTTTGGGGACTACGAGCAGTACTTC. It translates to CAWEGLPRFGDYEQYF.

The chain links TRBV7-9 to TRBJ2-2; 12 positions match TRBD2. CDR1 SEHNR and CDR2 FQNEAQ come from the germline V gene (reference sequence). J gave up 3 bases and V 6 bases, and 5 bases lay outside the gene matches. CDR3 length: 16 amino acids. For the CDR3, the DNA is TGTGCCAGCAGTCCAAGACTAGCGGGGGACACCGGGGAGCTGTTTTTT. The encoded protein is CASSPRLAGDTGELFF.

This clone was counted between two and nine times. The chain recombines TRBV4-1 with TRBJ2-7; perhaps TRBD2 as D (5 bases). Germline values: CDR1 MGHRA, CDR2 YSYEKL. V was cut by 4 bases and J by 2 bases, with 12 bases left in between. The CDR3 totals 14 residues. CDR3: CASSPRTGPYEQYF. The CDR3 region has the DNA TGCGCCAGCAGCCCGCGGACTGGTCCCTACGAGCAGTACTTC.

The chain carries TRBV7-2 and TRBJ2-7, with 7 bases that match TRBD1. CDR3 length: 13 residues. The germline gives CDR1 SGHTA, CDR2 FQGNSA. After removal of 5 bases from V and 2 bases from J, the junction contained 3 bases not matched to a gene. DNA of the CDR3: TGTGCCAGCAGCATCGGGACAGCCTACGAGCAGTACTTC. The encoded protein is CASSIGTAYEQYF. The full variable domain, completed using reference TRBV7-2 and TRBJ2-7, is GAGVSQSPSNKVTEKGKDVELRCDPISGHTALYWYRQSLGQGLEFLIYFQGNSAPDKSGLPSDRFSAERTGGSVSTLTIQRTQQEDSAVYLCASSIGTAYEQYFGPGTRLTVT.

The gene calls are TRBV27 and TRBJ2-7; a weak D match, TRBD2 (7 bases). The V gene lost 0 bases and the J gene lost 3 bases, with 15 bases spanning the gap. CDR1 MNHEY and CDR2 SMNVEV come from the germline V gene (reference sequence). This CDR3 is 16 amino acids long. The CDR3 region has the DNA TGTGCCAGCAGTTTATCGGCGGGGGCCGGGGGCTACGAGCAGTACTTC. Its translation: CASSLSAGAGGYEQYF.

The chain links TRBV5-1 to TRBJ1-2; maybe TRBD1 (5 bases). The CDR3 has 15 amino acids. V shed 0 bases and J shed 0 bases, with 9 bases lying between them. Per the germline V gene, CDR1 is SGHRS and CDR2 is YFSETQ. This CDR3 reads CASSLAGRANYGYTF. CDR3 nucleotide sequence: TGCGCCAGCAGCTTGGCCGGCAGGGCTAACTATGGCTACACCTTC.

This chain uses TRBV5-6 with TRBJ1-2; D remains unclear. CDR1 and CDR2 from the germline V gene are SGHDT and YYEEEE. The CDR3 runs 16 residues. V was trimmed by 4 bases and J by 6 bases, leaving 22 bases between them. The CDR3 protein is CASSLGGLGFFNGYTF. The CDR3 nucleotides are TGTGCCAGCAGCCTTGGAGGGCTGGGTTTTTTTAATGGCTACACCTTC.

This clone was observed a few times. The V call is TRBV11-2, the J call TRBJ2-7; 8 positions agree with TRBD1. The germline CDR1 and CDR2 sequences are SGHAT and FQNNGV. This CDR3 has 17 amino acids. J gave up 3 bases and V 5 bases, and 15 bases lay outside the gene matches. The CDR3 nucleotides are TGTGCCAGCAGCAAGAATATGGGGACAGGTTTAAGCTACGAGCAGTACTTC. It yields the protein CASSKNMGTGLSYEQYF.

The chain uses TRBV7-2 and TRBJ1-2; TRBD1 aligns across 7 bases. V lost 2 bases, J lost 2 bases, and 11 bases stayed unmatched. CDR3 length: 17 amino acids. Germline V gene sequence: CDR1 SGHTA, CDR2 FQGNSA. DNA for the CDR3: TGTGCCAGCAGCTTATATGGCCCGGGAGGGGGCAACTATGGCTACACCTTC. Translation gives CASSLYGPGGGNYGYTF.

The V gene is TRBV5-1, the J gene TRBJ2-7; TRBD2 agrees at 9 bases. In germline, CDR1 is SGHRS, CDR2 YFSETQ. This CDR3 region has 17 residues. Trimming removed 0 bases from V and 2 bases from J; junction bases left unmatched: 9. CDR3 DNA: TGCGCCAGCAGCTTGGCCTTAGCTAGCGGGGTGACCTACGAGCAGTACTTC. Translation gives CASSLALASGVTYEQYF.

The chain carries TRBV4-2 and TRBJ2-7, with a possible D match to TRBD1 (5 bases). V was pared by 1 base and J by 1 base, with 14 bases between. In germline, CDR1 is LGHNA, CDR2 YNFKEQ. This CDR3 region has 16 residues. The CDR3 region is CASSQVSAGNSYEQYF. The CDR3 region has the DNA TGTGCCAGCAGCCAAGTTTCGGCAGGGAATTCCTACGAGCAGTACTTC.

This rearrangement joins TRBV28 to TRBJ1-1; 7 bases are shared with TRBD1. This CDR3 is built from 12 residues. The germline gives CDR1 MDHEN, CDR2 SYDVKM. J gave up 4 bases and V 8 bases, and 4 bases lay outside the gene matches. CDR3 DNA sequence: TGTGCCAGCGCATCAGGGGGCACTGAAGCTTTCTTT. Translation: CASASGGTEAFF.

This clone occurred once. This chain uses TRBV5-4 with TRBJ2-2, with D possibly matching TRBD1 (6 bases). Germline V gives CDR1 SGHNT, CDR2 YYREEE (reference sequence). The CDR3 has 13 residues. V was cut by 3 bases and J by 7 bases, with 10 bases left in between. In DNA form, the CDR3 reads TGTGCCAGCAGCTACAGGGTTGTCGGGGAGCTGTTTTTT. Protein sequence: CASSYRVVGELFF.

The genes are TRBV7-2 and TRBJ2-7; TRBD1 matches at 8 bases. From germline, CDR1 is SGHTA and CDR2 FQGNSA. V dropped 1 base and J dropped 5; count of bases not matched to a gene: 7. CDR3 length: 15 amino acids. The CDR3 is CASSLGTGGINEQYF. DNA of the CDR3: TGTGCCAGCAGCTTAGGTACAGGGGGTATCAACGAGCAGTACTTC. Filled out from reference TRBV7-2 and TRBJ2-7, the complete variable domain reads GAGVSQSPSNKVTEKGKDVELRCDPISGHTALYWYRQSLGQGLEFLIYFQGNSAPDKSGLPSDRFSAERTGGSVSTLTIQRTQQEDSAVYLCASSLGTGGINEQYFGPGTRLTVT.

The genes are TRBV30 and TRBJ2-5, with D hard to call. Trimming shortened V by 4 bases and J by 2 bases, and 8 bases separated the two germline ends. CDR1 GTSNPN and CDR2 SVGIG come from the germline V gene (reference sequence). The CDR3 totals 12 residues. The CDR3: CAWNRKQETQYF. Here the CDR3 DNA reads TGTGCCTGGAATAGAAAGCAAGAGACCCAGTACTTC.

Points on this clone: Different DNA sequences within this sample yield the same CDR3. V and J are TRBV11-1 and TRBJ1-1, with D possibly TRBD1 on 6 matching bases. The CDR3 loop spans 14 amino acids. The germline V gene encodes CDR1 SGHAT and CDR2 FQDESV (reference sequence). Trimming took 1 base from V and 4 from J, leaving 10 bases between them. The CDR3 DNA follows: TGTGCCAGCAGCTTAGGGCGGGGGCCCACTGAAGCTTTCTTT. This encodes CASSLGRGPTEAFF.

V usage is TRBV19 and J usage is TRBJ1-6; D is unresolved. This CDR3 contains 16 residues. V was clipped by 6 bases and J by 5 bases, with 17 bases between them. CDR1 is LNHDA and CDR2 is SQIVND in the germline V gene (reference sequence). The CDR3 bases are TGTGCCAGTAGAATTTACCCGGGTAACAATAATTCACCCCTCCACTTT. This translates into CASRIYPGNNNSPLHF.

This clone was observed a single time. This chain joins TRBV7-6 and TRBJ1-6; tentatively, D is TRBD1 (6 bases). The CDR3 has 15 residues. The germline V gene encodes CDR1 SGHVS and CDR2 FNYEAQ. V was cut by 4 bases and J by 7 bases, with 14 bases left in between. CDR3: CASSSGTGGNSPLHF. As DNA, the CDR3 is TGTGCCAGCAGCTCCGGGACGGGGGGCAATTCACCCCTCCACTTT. Together with reference TRBV7-6 and TRBJ1-6, the CDR3 gives the full variable domain: GAGVSQSPRYKVTKRGQDVALRCDPISGHVSLYWYRQALGQGPEFLTYFNYEAQQDKSGLPNDRFSAERPEGSISTLTIQRTEQRDSAMYRCASSSGTGGNSPLHFGNGTRLTVT.

The V and J genes are TRBV4-2 and TRBJ2-2, with D possibly TRBD1 on 5 matching bases. Trimming removed 1 base at V and 3 bases at J, with 12 bases between. The CDR3 sequence is 16 residues long. Germline loops: CDR1 LGHNA, CDR2 YNFKEQ. CDR3 in DNA: TGTGCCAGCAGCCAAGTCGTATCAGGGCACACCGGGGAGCTGTTTTTT. The encoded protein is CASSQVVSGHTGELFF.

The gene calls are TRBV12-5 and TRBJ1-2, with 7 nucleotides matching TRBD1. The trim removed 1 base at V and 14 bases at J, leaving 7 bases unmatched. Germline CDR1 reads LGHNT; CDR2 reads FRNRAP. This CDR3 is 12 amino acids long. CDR3 nucleotide sequence: TGTGCTAGTGGTTTGGAGGACAGGAGAACTACCTTC. It specifies CASGLEDRRTTF.

V is TRBV7-3 and J is TRBJ1-6; TRBD1 is a possible D gene (6 bases). Germline assignment: CDR1 SGHTA and CDR2 FQGTGA. The CDR3 extends over 16 amino acids. V dropped 4 bases and J dropped 7 bases, with 17 bases sitting between them. CDR3: CASSSTGREANSPLHF. DNA for the CDR3: TGTGCCAGCAGCTCGACAGGCCGAGAGGCCAATTCACCCCTCCACTTT. Together with reference TRBV7-3 and TRBJ1-6, the CDR3 gives the full variable domain: GAGVSQTPSNKVTEKGKYVELRCDPISGHTALYWYRQSLGQGPEFLIYFQGTGAADDSGLPNDRFFAVRPEGSVSTLKIQRTERGDSAVYLCASSSTGREANSPLHFGNGTRLTVT.

The V and J genes are TRBV27 and TRBJ2-3; TRBD2 matches at 12 bases. From germline, CDR1 is MNHEY and CDR2 SMNVEV (reference sequence). Germline trimming cut 9 bases from V and 3 bases from J; bases unmatched to any gene: 16. This CDR3 comprises 18 residues. The chain's CDR3 is CARGIGLAGGLATDTQYF. The CDR3 DNA follows: TGTGCCAGGGGCATTGGGCTAGCGGGGGGGCTGGCGACAGATACGCAGTATTTT.

The gene calls are TRBV7-2 and TRBJ1-3; D ambiguous. Per the germline V gene, CDR1 is SGHTA and CDR2 is FQGNSA. This CDR3 has 14 amino acids. The V end was cut by 6 bases, the J end by 2 bases, with 11 bases between. The CDR3 nucleotides are TGTGCCAGCAGTTTGATGGCCGCTGGAAACACCATATATTTT. Translation: CASSLMAAGNTIYF.

V usage is TRBV18 and J usage is TRBJ1-6; 8 bases align to TRBD1. J was trimmed by 6 bases and V by 4 bases; bases with no gene match: 8. The CDR3 runs 16 residues. From germline, CDR1 is KGHSH and CDR2 LQKENI. This CDR3 is CASSLQGVTGNSPLHF. The CDR3 DNA is TGTGCCAGCTCACTACAGGGGGTTACTGGTAATTCACCCCTCCACTTT.

This clone turned up a few times. The chain links TRBV29-1 to TRBJ2-7, with TRBD1 identical over 9 bases. The CDR3 sequence is 13 residues long. Trimming at V came to 4 bases and at J to 5 bases, leaving 6 bases not matched to a gene. Germline V gene lookup returns CDR1 SQVTM and CDR2 ANQGSEA. The CDR3 here is CSVVVGTGHEQYF. In DNA, the CDR3 is TGCAGCGTTGTAGTGGGGACAGGGCACGAGCAGTACTTC.

Only a few counts were recorded for this clone. This chain links TRBV11-2 with TRBJ2-7, with a tentative D call TRBD2 (6 bases). The V and J ends lost 3 bases and 2 bases respectively, with 11 bases between them. Per germline, CDR1 SGHAT and CDR2 FQNNGV. The CDR3 totals 14 residues. The CDR3: CASSFGGTAYEQYF. In DNA form, the CDR3 reads TGTGCCAGCAGCTTCGGGGGTACCGCCTACGAGCAGTACTTC.

J is TRBJ1-1 and V is TRBV11-3, with TRBD1 as a possible D gene (5 bases). Trimming took 10 bases from V and 8 from J, leaving 17 bases between them. The CDR3 sequence is 12 residues long. From germline, CDR1 is SGHNT and CDR2 YENEEA. In DNA form, the CDR3 reads TGTGCCACACGACAGACTTATCTGGAAGCTTTCTTT. This translates into CATRQTYLEAFF.

The CDR3 is CATSRDMLGAFF. As DNA, the CDR3 is TGTGCCACCAGCAGGGACATGCTGGGCGCTTTCTTT. This sequence joins TRBV15 and TRBJ1-1; TRBD1 is a possible D gene (5 bases). The CDR3 is 12 amino acids. CDR1 is LNHNV, CDR2 YYDKDF, per germline (reference sequence). The V end was cut by 3 bases, the J end by 11 bases, with 13 bases between.

The chain employs TRBV28 and TRBJ2-7; TRBD1 matches at 12 bases. The CDR3 runs to 15 residues. The germline gives CDR1 MDHEN, CDR2 SYDVKM. Trimming at V came to 5 bases and at J to 3 bases, leaving 5 bases not matched to a gene. As DNA, the CDR3 is TGTGCCAGCAGTCCGGGACAGGGGGCATTCTACGAGCAGTACTTC. Residues: CASSPGQGAFYEQYF.

This clone was counted between two and nine times. The genes are TRBV7-2 and TRBJ2-1, with 9 bases that match TRBD1. The germline V gene encodes CDR1 SGHTA and CDR2 FQGNSA. Trimming cost V 1 base and J 6 bases; bases outside gene matches: 7. This CDR3 spans 16 amino acids. The CDR3 spells CASSLGPGTGSNEQFF. In DNA form, the CDR3 reads TGTGCCAGCAGCTTAGGCCCCGGGACAGGGAGCAATGAGCAGTTCTTC.